These 14 T cell receptor beta chains share one sample of origin, sequenced in a study of glioma-infiltrating T cells after dendritic cell vaccination. The time point: after dendritic cell vaccination, including at tumor progression/relapse. Method: immunoSEQ multiplex PCR; TCRdb's copy keeps in-frame clones and lacks some. The sample contains some 91,000 clones, over 75% of which appear only once. Sequencing used blood, obtained after dendritic cell vaccination. The receptor set was obtained from a human donor with glioblastoma.

This chain joins TRBV2 and TRBJ2-7; 9 bases map to TRBD1. The length of the CDR3 is 13 residues. The germline CDR1 and CDR2 sequences are SNHLY and FYNNEI. With 5 bases clipped from V and 4 bases from J, the junction kept 3 bases outside the gene matches. The CDR3 sequence: CASSTGQGYEQYV. The DNA for the CDR3 is TGTGCCAGCAGTACCGGACAGGGGTACGAGCAGTACGTC.

This clone was seen more than once but under ten times. The chain is built from TRBV7-3 and TRBJ2-5; 8 positions match TRBD2. Germline-derived CDR1 and CDR2 are SGHTA and FQGTGA. Germline trimming cut 5 bases from V and 7 bases from J; bases unmatched to any gene: 0. The CDR3 consists of 11 residues. Here the CDR3 reads CASSSGGTQYF. The CDR3 nucleotides are TGTGCCAGCAGCAGCGGGGGGACCCAGTACTTC.

The chain is built from TRBV11-2 and TRBJ1-5, with TRBD1 as a possible D gene (5 bases). V was cut by 8 bases and J by 2 bases, with 10 bases left in between. Germline CDR1 SGHAT, CDR2 FQNNGV. The CDR3 spans 13 residues. The CDR3 DNA reads TGTGCCAGCGGGACGGGGGGCAATCAGCCCCAGCATTTT. It encodes CASGTGGNQPQHF.

The J gene is TRBJ1-2, the V gene TRBV5-1; TRBD1 matches 7 bases. Germline-derived CDR1 and CDR2 are SGHRS and YFSETQ. The CDR3 loop spans 12 amino acids. The V and J ends lost 7 bases and 5 bases, in that order; junction bases with no gene match: 5. The CDR3 DNA sequence: TGCGCCAGCGCCCCAGGGGGTTATGGCTACACCTTC. Protein product: CASAPGGYGYTF.

This clone appeared a single time. V gene TRBV7-2 combines with J gene TRBJ2-3, with 13 bases lining up with TRBD2. Germline V lookup: CDR1 SGHTA, CDR2 FQGNSA. The CDR3 runs to 17 residues. J was trimmed by 2 bases and V by 5 bases; bases with no gene match: 7. Here the CDR3 DNA reads TGTGCCAGCAGCAAGGGGACTAGCGGGGTAAACACAGATACGCAGTATTTT. This gives the protein CASSKGTSGVNTDTQYF.

V is TRBV5-4 and J is TRBJ2-2, with 8 positions matching TRBD2. Germline CDR1 is SGHNT and CDR2 is YYREEE (reference sequence). The CDR3 has 15 amino acids. J lost 6 bases, V lost 4 bases, and 8 bases had no gene match. The CDR3 sequence: CASSTRGGSSGELFF. DNA of the CDR3: TGTGCCAGCAGCACCCGGGGGGGGTCCTCCGGGGAGCTGTTTTTT.

The V call is TRBV11-3, the J call TRBJ1-1; no definite D call. V dropped 4 bases and J dropped 5 bases, with 11 bases sitting between them. The CDR3 spans 13 residues. Germline CDR1 is SGHNT and CDR2 is YENEEA. CDR3 region: CASSSEAVTEAFF. The CDR3 DNA reads as TGTGCCAGCAGCTCCGAGGCCGTGACTGAAGCTTTCTTT.

This clone was counted once. This chain connects TRBV6-1 to TRBJ2-1; the D gene is possibly TRBD2 (5 bases). Germline V gene lookup returns CDR1 MNHNS and CDR2 SASEGT. The CDR3 sequence is 15 residues long. The germline V and J ends were trimmed by 3 bases and 9 bases, with 18 bases remaining between them. The CDR3 region is CASSDTILAGGEQFF. Here the CDR3 DNA reads TGTGCCAGCAGTGATACCATCCTCGCGGGCGGTGAGCAGTTCTTC.

The J gene is TRBJ2-5, the V gene TRBV6-5; TRBD2 is a possible D gene (5 bases). This CDR3 comprises 15 residues. CDR1 is MNHEY and CDR2 is SVGAGI in the germline V gene. The V gene lost 1 base and the J gene lost 0 bases, with 9 bases spanning the gap. CDR3 sequence reads: CASSYYRGYQETQYF. DNA for the CDR3: TGTGCCAGCAGTTACTACCGCGGGTACCAAGAGACCCAGTACTTC.

The rearrangement uses TRBV5-1 and TRBJ2-5, with 9 bases identical to TRBD1. The trim removed 2 bases at V and 4 bases at J, leaving 9 bases unmatched. Germline V lookup: CDR1 SGHRS, CDR2 YFSETQ. The CDR3 is made up of 16 amino acids. The CDR3 spells CASSFLGQGRGETQYF. CDR3 sequence (DNA): TGCGCCAGCAGCTTTCTCGGACAGGGGAGAGGAGAGACCCAGTACTTC.

V and J are TRBV7-6 and TRBJ1-1, with D possibly matching TRBD1 (6 bases). Trimming pared 3 bases from V and 6 bases from J, leaving 11 bases between. Per germline, CDR1 SGHVS and CDR2 FNYEAQ. The CDR3 has 13 residues. Here the CDR3 DNA reads TGTGCCAGCAGCTTTGGGGGGGGCGCTGAAGCTTTCTTT. It is translated as CASSFGGGAEAFF. The full variable domain, its missing parts supplied by reference TRBV7-6 and TRBJ1-1, is GAGVSQSPRYKVTKRGQDVALRCDPISGHVSLYWYRQALGQGPEFLTYFNYEAQQDKSGLPNDRFSAERPEGSISTLTIQRTEQRDSAMYRCASSFGGGAEAFFGQGTRLTVV.

The chain has TRBV9 and TRBJ2-3; TRBD1 might be the D (5 bases). V was clipped by 0 bases and J by 0 bases, with 11 bases between them. Germline CDR1 and CDR2: SGDLS and YYNGEE. CDR3 length equals 16 residues. In DNA, the CDR3 is TGTGCCAGCAGCGTAGAGGGCAGGGCTAGCACAGATACGCAGTATTTT. Residues: CASSVEGRASTDTQYF.

This rearrangement joins TRBV7-7 to TRBJ2-7; 7 nucleotides agree with TRBD1. This CDR3 region has 14 residues. Germline loops: CDR1 SSHAT, CDR2 FNYEAQ (reference sequence). DNA of the CDR3: TGTGCTAGCAGCCCGGGACAGCCAGGGTTCGAGCAGTACGTC. Translation gives CASSPGQPGFEQYV.

This sequence joins TRBV30 and TRBJ2-7; 13 nucleotides align to TRBD2. This CDR3 spans 15 amino acids. The V and J ends lost 2 bases and 6 bases, in that order; junction bases with no gene match: 7. Germline V lookup: CDR1 GTSNPN, CDR2 SVGIG (reference sequence). CDR3 DNA sequence: TGTGCCTGGAGTAACGGACTAGCGGGAGTGGGCGAGCAGTACGTC. It is translated as CAWSNGLAGVGEQYV.